In this sample, the clone carrying this T cell receptor beta chain turned up many times. Its antigen is unknown. The data are from a study of Graves' ophthalmopathy and Graves' hyperthyroidism. The CDR3 has 14 residues. The V segment lost 6 bases and the J segment 5 bases; nucleotides outside the gene matches: 9. In germline, CDR1 is SGHVS, CDR2 FQNEAQ. Notes on the study in general: The blood repertoire also included most expanded thyroid clonotypes above 0.001 frequency. Sensitivity of around 64% and specificity of roughly 72% were achieved by the model that predicted ophthalmopathy progression.

Amplification of the TCR beta CDR3 regions used RNA transcripts (as template). HTBI-primed first-round RT-PCR preceded second-round multiplex PCR. TCRdb reanalysed the multiplex PCR reads using MiXCR and keeps one entry per CDR3 protein. Of about 550,000 distinct CDR3 sequences listed, just under 40% are singletons. This chain links TRBV7-8 with TRBJ1-2; 7 nucleotides line up with TRBD1. Sequenced material: peripheral blood or thyroid tissue (not recorded which). The sequence was collected from an adult man with Graves' hyperthyroidism. The CDR3 region has the DNA TGTGCCAGCAGTCCCGGGACAGCTGAATATGGCTACACCTTC. Translation gives CASSPGTAEYGYTF.